A single sample gave rise to the 32 T cell receptor beta chains below, sequenced in a study of cytomegalovirus exposure and HLA in healthy donors. Measured with immunoSEQ multiplex PCR; TCRdb has only the in-frame clones, and not every one. The sample holds 150,000 to 180,000 clones; just over 85% are singletons and the top ten take approximately 2.2%. Sequenced sample: PBMCs. Receptors were obtained from a human donor in good health.

In its sample, this clone was seen a few times. The genes are TRBV28 and TRBJ1-4, with 7 bases aligning to TRBD1. The germline V gene encodes CDR1 MDHEN and CDR2 SYDVKM. This CDR3 is built from 15 residues. Trimming removed 7 bases from V and 0 bases from J; junction bases left unmatched: 5. The CDR3 loop is CASTRGGSTNEKLFF. In nucleotides, the CDR3 is TGTGCCAGCACTCGAGGGGGCTCAACTAATGAAAAACTGTTTTTT.

The V call is TRBV28, the J call TRBJ1-1; TRBD1 matches at 9 bases. This CDR3 is 14 amino acids long. From germline, CDR1 is MDHEN and CDR2 SYDVKM. V lost 4 bases to trimming and J lost 6 bases; unmatched junction nucleotides: 6. The CDR3 DNA is TGTGCCAGCAGTTACGACAGGGGGGTCGCTGAAGCTTTCTTT. Amino acid sequence: CASSYDRGVAEAFF. The entire variable domain, with the rest obtained from reference TRBV28 and TRBJ1-1, is as follows: DVKVTQSSRYLVKRTGEKVFLECVQDMDHENMFWYRQDPGLGLRLIYFSYDVKMKEKGDIPEGYSVSREKKERFSLILESASTNQTSMYLCASSYDRGVAEAFFGQGTRLTVV.

This clone has just one count. The chain combines TRBV11-2 with TRBJ2-2, with D maybe TRBD2 (6 bases). CDR1 and CDR2 from the germline V gene are SGHAT and FQNNGV. The CDR3 consists of 16 residues. Trimming removed 2 bases from V and 9 bases from J, with 19 bases in between. CDR3 in amino acids: CASSLIRFGGRRELFF. CDR3 nucleotides: TGTGCCAGCAGCTTAATAAGGTTCGGGGGAAGAAGGGAGCTGTTTTTT. The variable domain in full, completed from reference TRBV11-2 and TRBJ2-2, reads EAGVAQSPRYKIIEKRQSVAFWCNPISGHATLYWYQQILGQGPKLLIQFQNNGVVDDSQLPKDRFSAERLKGVDSTLKIQPAKLEDSAVYLCASSLIRFGGRRELFFGEGSRLTVL.

The chain is built from TRBV5-1 and TRBJ2-7; 9 bases align to TRBD2. The CDR3 length is 14 residues. V dropped 5 bases and J dropped 2; count of bases not matched to a gene: 5. The germline gives CDR1 SGHRS, CDR2 YFSETQ. CDR3 in amino acids: CASRLAGATYEQYF. CDR3 bases: TGCGCCAGCAGGTTAGCGGGAGCCACCTACGAGCAGTACTTC.

This chain connects TRBV7-9 to TRBJ1-2; D is uncertain. CDR3 size: 14 residues. V lost 2 bases, J lost 4 bases, and 11 bases lay in between. Per the germline V gene, CDR1 is SEHNR and CDR2 is FQNEAQ (reference sequence). The CDR3: CASSLSGWGYGYTF. CDR3 DNA sequence: TGTGCCAGCAGCTTAAGCGGATGGGGCTATGGCTACACCTTC.

The chain carries TRBV30 and TRBJ1-1; a weak D match, TRBD1 (6 bases). Germline-derived CDR1 and CDR2 are GTSNPN and SVGIG (reference sequence). Trimming removed 6 bases at V and 2 bases at J, with 13 bases between. This CDR3 is built from 13 residues. The CDR3 nucleotides are TGTGCCTGTGACTTGACAGGAAACACTGAAGCTTTCTTT. It translates to CACDLTGNTEAFF.

J is TRBJ2-1 and V is TRBV7-9; 9 nucleotides align to TRBD2. CDR1 and CDR2 from the germline V gene are SEHNR and FQNEAQ (reference sequence). The CDR3 has 16 residues. Trimming removed 3 bases from V and 9 bases from J; junction bases left unmatched: 12. CDR3 amino acids: CASSFSSGSKLVEQFF. Here the CDR3 DNA reads TGTGCCAGCAGCTTTAGTAGCGGGAGCAAATTGGTTGAGCAGTTCTTC.

V is TRBV30 and J is TRBJ1-3; D remains ambiguous. This CDR3 is 16 amino acids long. Germline CDR1 is GTSNPN and CDR2 is SVGIG (reference sequence). Trimming shortened V by 4 bases and J by 3 bases, and 19 bases separated the two germline ends. CDR3 sequence: CAWTPGSPGGGNTIYF. In DNA form, the CDR3 reads TGTGCCTGGACGCCTGGGTCGCCCGGAGGTGGAAACACCATATATTTT.

The rearrangement joins TRBV28 to TRBJ2-7; D may be TRBD1 (6 bases). The germline V gene encodes CDR1 MDHEN and CDR2 SYDVKM. The CDR3 is made up of 15 amino acids. V lost 7 bases and J lost 3, with 19 bases in between. CDR3 protein: CASTESGTRGYEQYF. CDR3 in DNA: TGTGCCAGCACCGAAAGTGGGACAAGAGGCTACGAGCAGTACTTC.

The CDR3 reads CASSSRPSGTGNTIYF. For the CDR3, the DNA is TGCGCCAGCAGTTCAAGGCCATCGGGGACTGGAAACACCATATATTTT. The chain recombines TRBV5-1 with TRBJ1-3; unclear D gene. The V gene lost 5 bases and the J gene lost 2 bases, with 17 bases spanning the gap. The CDR3 is 16 residues long. From germline, CDR1 is SGHRS and CDR2 YFSETQ.

The CDR3 here is CASTLTSGGNEQFF. The CDR3 nucleotides are TGTGCCAGCACGTTGACTAGCGGGGGCAATGAGCAGTTCTTC. The J gene is TRBJ2-1, the V gene TRBV9; 12 bases fit TRBD2. Germline loops: CDR1 SGDLS, CDR2 YYNGEE. This CDR3 is 14 amino acids long. The V gene end was trimmed by 6 bases and the J gene end by 6 bases; junction bases not matched to a gene: 4.

This chain joins TRBV5-1 and TRBJ2-1; 10 nucleotides line up with TRBD2. Losses at the gene ends were 2 bases for V and 9 bases for J; bases not matched to a gene: 8. Germline CDR1 is SGHRS and CDR2 is YFSETQ. This CDR3 region has 15 residues. Here the CDR3 DNA reads TGCGCCAGCAGCTTTCTAGCGGGAGTTCGGAGTGAGCAGTTCTTC. Translating gives CASSFLAGVRSEQFF.

This chain links TRBV7-3 with TRBJ1-6; TRBD1 aligns across 8 bases. The trim removed 0 bases at V and 6 bases at J, leaving 1 base unmatched. The CDR3 has 15 amino acids. In germline, CDR1 is SGHTA, CDR2 FQGTGA. The chain's CDR3 is CASSLTTGGNSPLHF. The DNA of the CDR3 is TGTGCCAGCAGCTTAACCACAGGGGGTAATTCACCCCTCCACTTT.

The V and J genes are TRBV14 and TRBJ2-3; TRBD2 matches 8 bases. J was trimmed by 4 bases and V by 4 bases; bases with no gene match: 13. The CDR3 has 17 residues. Germline V gene sequence: CDR1 SGHDN, CDR2 FVKESK. The CDR3 bases are TGTGCCAGCAGCCCTGGGAACGGGAGGGCCGACGCAGATACGCAGTATTTT. It specifies CASSPGNGRADADTQYF. Drawing the rest from reference TRBV14 and TRBJ2-3, the complete variable domain is EAGVTQFPSHSVIEKGQTVTLRCDPISGHDNLYWYRRVMGKEIKFLLHFVKESKQDESGMPNNRFLAERTGGTYSTLKVQPAELEDSGVYFCASSPGNGRADADTQYFGPGTRLTVL.

The CDR3 spells CASSPGQPSYNEQFF. The CDR3 DNA is TGTGCCAGCTCACCGGGACAGCCCTCCTACAATGAGCAGTTCTTC. The chain combines TRBV18 with TRBJ2-1; TRBD1 matches at 7 bases. The trim removed 3 bases at V and 0 bases at J, leaving 2 bases unmatched. The CDR3 loop spans 15 amino acids. Per the germline V gene, CDR1 is KGHSH and CDR2 is LQKENI.

The chain links TRBV6-5 to TRBJ2-1, with D unresolved. Germline CDR1 is MNHEY and CDR2 is SVGAGI. This CDR3 is built from 13 residues. Trimming removed 2 bases at V and 6 bases at J, with 8 bases between. The CDR3 nucleotides are TGTGCCAGCAGTTACCGGAGATCCAATGAGCAGTTCTTC. Protein sequence: CASSYRRSNEQFF.

The CDR3, as DNA: TGTGCCAGCAGGCACAGGGACTATGGCTACACCTTC. The encoded protein is CASRHRDYGYTF. J is TRBJ1-2 and V is TRBV6-6, with a possible D match to TRBD1 (6 bases). CDR3 length: 12 amino acids. The ends were cut back, 6 bases at V and 3 bases at J, with 8 bases in the middle. From germline, CDR1 is MNHNY and CDR2 SVGAGI (reference sequence).

The rearrangement uses TRBV7-3 and TRBJ2-7; perhaps TRBD1 as D (6 bases). CDR1 is SGHTA, CDR2 FQGTGA, per germline. The ends were cut back, 5 bases at V and 7 bases at J, with 15 bases in the middle. CDR3 length equals 13 residues. CDR3 sequence (DNA): TGTGCCAGCAGCCCTCTACAGGGAATGGAGCAGTACTTC. As protein: CASSPLQGMEQYF. Combining the CDR3 with reference TRBV7-3 and TRBJ2-7 gives the whole variable domain GAGVSQTPSNKVTEKGKYVELRCDPISGHTALYWYRQSLGQGPEFLIYFQGTGAADDSGLPNDRFFAVRPEGSVSTLKIQRTERGDSAVYLCASSPLQGMEQYFGPGTRLTVT.

For the CDR3, the DNA is TGCGCCAGCAGCTTGGGGGAGGGGTATGGCTACACCTTC. It is translated as CASSLGEGYGYTF. The rearrangement uses TRBV5-1 and TRBJ1-2; weak D call: TRBD1 (5 bases). The germline V gene encodes CDR1 SGHRS and CDR2 YFSETQ. Trimming cost V 0 bases and J 5 bases, with 8 bases left between them. The CDR3 totals 13 residues.

The chain combines TRBV9 with TRBJ2-1, with TRBD2 matching 7 bases. Germline CDR1 SGDLS, CDR2 YYNGEE. CDR3 length equals 16 residues. J was trimmed by 4 bases and V by 0 bases; bases with no gene match: 7. The CDR3 protein is CASSVVGTTRYNEQFF. The CDR3 region has the DNA TGTGCCAGCAGCGTAGTAGGGACTACCCGATACAATGAGCAGTTCTTC.

The chain has TRBV6-4 and TRBJ2-1, with D tentatively TRBD1 (5 bases). The CDR3 contains 15 residues. Trimming removed 1 base at V and 0 bases at J, with 7 bases between. Germline CDR1 reads MRHNA; CDR2 reads SNTAGT. The CDR3 DNA reads as TGTGCCAGCAGTGACTGGGGCAGCTCCTACAATGAGCAGTTCTTC. This translates into CASSDWGSSYNEQFF.

The chain recombines TRBV7-8 with TRBJ1-2; possibly TRBD1 for D (5 bases). Looked up from germline, CDR1 is SGHVS and CDR2 is FQNEAQ. V gave up 0 bases and J gave up 8 bases, with 16 bases separating them. This CDR3 is built from 15 residues. This CDR3 is CASSLALQDLRGYTF. The CDR3 bases are TGTGCCAGCAGCTTAGCATTACAGGACCTGAGGGGCTACACCTTC.

The chain couples TRBV7-2 to TRBJ1-6; the match to TRBD1 covers 7 bases. This CDR3 has 14 amino acids. Germline V gives CDR1 SGHTA, CDR2 FQGNSA. Losses at the gene ends were 6 bases for V and 7 bases for J; bases not matched to a gene: 6. Written as DNA, the CDR3 is TGTGCCAGCAGACCGGGACAGACAAATTCACCCCTCCACTTT. Translation gives CASRPGQTNSPLHF.

V and J are TRBV28 and TRBJ2-7; TRBD1 aligns across 7 bases. J was trimmed by 3 bases and V by 2 bases; bases with no gene match: 7. The CDR3 totals 15 residues. The germline CDR1 and CDR2 sequences are MDHEN and SYDVKM. CDR3 coding DNA: TGTGCCAGCAGTTTACTAAAGACAGGGAGCTACGAGCAGTACTTC. This gives the protein CASSLLKTGSYEQYF.

CDR3 protein: CASSTVQGSGANVLTF. CDR3 sequence (DNA): TGCGCCAGCAGCACTGTACAGGGCTCTGGGGCCAACGTCCTGACTTTC. J is TRBJ2-6 and V is TRBV5-1; D is perhaps TRBD1 (6 bases). The ends were cut back, 4 bases at V and 0 bases at J, with 11 bases in the middle. The CDR3 has 16 amino acids. Germline CDR1 and CDR2: SGHRS and YFSETQ.

This chain uses TRBV11-3 with TRBJ2-3; 8 bases map to TRBD2. In germline, CDR1 is SGHNT, CDR2 YENEEA. CDR3 length equals 15 residues. The J segment lost 2 bases and the V segment lost 2 bases, leaving 3 bases of the junction unmatched. CDR3 in amino acids: CASSLRGGSTDTQYF. The CDR3 bases are TGTGCCAGCAGCTTACGGGGGGGATCCACAGATACGCAGTATTTT. The full variable domain, in which reference TRBV11-3 and TRBJ2-3 provide the parts outside the CDR3, is EAGVVQSPRYKIIEKKQPVAFWCNPISGHNTLYWYLQNLGQGPELLIRYENEEAVDDSQLPKDRFSAERLKGVDSTLKIQPAELGDSAVYLCASSLRGGSTDTQYFGPGTRLTVL.

This sequence joins TRBV27 and TRBJ2-7; the D gene is possibly TRBD2 (7 bases). CDR3 length: 16 residues. V was clipped by 2 bases and J by 3 bases, with 17 bases between them. Germline V gene sequence: CDR1 MNHEY, CDR2 SMNVEV (reference sequence). The CDR3 DNA sequence: TGTGCCAGCAGTTTAAAGCCTCAGGGAGGGGGCTACGAGCAGTACTTC. This sequence encodes CASSLKPQGGGYEQYF.

This chain uses TRBV5-6 with TRBJ2-7, with D possibly TRBD2 on 6 matching bases. This CDR3 contains 12 residues. V lost 0 bases and J lost 7, with 8 bases in between. Germline V lookup: CDR1 SGHDT, CDR2 YYEEEE. The CDR3 DNA is TGTGCCAGCAGCTTGGAAGGAGGGGAGCAGTACTTC. Translated, it gives CASSLEGGEQYF.

The chain recombines TRBV5-4 with TRBJ2-3; 10 nucleotides align to TRBD1. V lost 4 bases to trimming and J lost 5 bases; unmatched junction nucleotides: 7. The CDR3 spans 15 residues. Germline CDR1 is SGHNT and CDR2 is YYREEE (reference sequence). CDR3 amino acids: CASSLPGQGRDTQYF. CDR3 DNA: TGTGCCAGCAGCCTACCGGGACAGGGGCGAGATACGCAGTATTTT. Based on the CDR3 plus reference TRBV5-4 and TRBJ2-3, the full variable domain is ETGVTQSPTHLIKTRGQQVTLRCSSQSGHNTVSWYQQALGQGPQFIFQYYREEENGRGNFPPRFSGLQFPNYSSELNVNALELDDSALYLCASSLPGQGRDTQYFGPGTRLTVL.

This chain uses TRBV7-2 with TRBJ2-3; D perhaps matches TRBD1 (6 bases). CDR3 length: 15 amino acids. V was trimmed by 6 bases and J by 2 bases, leaving 15 bases between them. Germline V gene data show CDR1 as SGHTA and CDR2 as FQGNSA. The CDR3, as DNA: TGTGCCAGCAGTCCTCAGGGGCTTGCCACAGATACGCAGTATTTT. It encodes CASSPQGLATDTQYF.

The chain is built from TRBV28 and TRBJ1-5; a weak D match, TRBD1 (5 bases). Trimming left V 4 bases short and J 7 bases short, with 17 bases between. Germline V lookup: CDR1 MDHEN, CDR2 SYDVKM. The CDR3 extends over 15 amino acids. CDR3 in amino acids: CASSSYRQSGQPQHF. CDR3 sequence (DNA): TGTGCCAGCAGTTCCTACCGACAGAGCGGGCAGCCCCAGCATTTT.

The chain joins TRBV29-1 to TRBJ2-5, with 9 bases aligning to TRBD1. The germline V gene has CDR1 SQVTM and CDR2 ANQGSEA. The length of the CDR3 is 12 residues. Trimming removed 6 bases from V and 1 base from J; junction bases left unmatched: 0. DNA of the CDR3: TGCAGCGTGGGACAGGGCCAAGAGACCCAGTACTTC. Translating gives CSVGQGQETQYF.